This TCR beta chain was captured in a study of vaccination and CD4 T cells after COVID-19 (dated by TCRdb to between 2021 and 2024). In terms of the full investigation: The convalescent cohort comprised six males and four females, including two Hispanic individuals, seven Caucasians, two Asians and one multiracial person. Participants got two doses of the Pfizer-BioNTech BNT162b2 vaccine (n=8) or two doses of the Moderna mRNA-1273 vaccine (n=2). Post-COVID blood samples from convalescent patients were collected a median of roughly 100 days after diagnosis, with a range of roughly 30 to 170 days. Post-vaccine blood samples were taken a median of approximately 70 days after the second vaccine dose, with a range of roughly 13 to 250 days. Culture stimuli were overlapping spike peptide pools from SARS-CoV-2 and from the common cold coronaviruses HCoV-NL63, HCoV-OC43 and HCoV-229E. Control cultures received a CEFX viral epitope pool as the positive control, an HIV-1 Nef peptide pool as the negative control, or no peptide. In more than eight COVID-19 convalescent patients and several infection-naive healthy vaccine recipients, researchers compared the spike-specific CD4+ TCR repertoire from before mRNA vaccination with the repertoire from after. Findings and caveats that apply to the study as a whole: In convalescent patients, nearly all vaccine-specific clones (304 of 307) were found to be mono-reactive for SARS-CoV-2 spike rather than cross-reactive with common cold coronaviruses. Among convalescent patients, a median about 87% of the SARS-CoV-2-reactive clones seen after vaccination appeared only after vaccination, which suggests priming specific to the vaccine. An increase in the median number of SARS-CoV-2-reactive clonotypes from 20 to 25 after infection to about 39 after vaccination was observed, but the change was not found to be significant. Only a relatively small number of convalescent patients were included in the study, and early timepoints following natural infection were not analyzed.

CDR1 DFQATT and CDR2 SNEGSKA were looked up in the germline V gene (reference sequence). The CDR3 has 14 amino acids, counting the end cysteine and phenylalanine. Solely the CDR3 DNA is kept, with 42 bases framed from the first base. V loses 3 bases of germline sequence and J loses 4 bases, and the interval between the two ends is 12 bases. The method behind the library was PCR. DNA from cultured CD4+ T cells was subjected to TCR sequencing with the Oncomine TCR Beta short-read assay at the Johns Hopkins FTIC core. The QIAamp micro DNA kit was used to extract genomic DNA from the cultured CD4+ T cells. Oncomine TCR Beta libraries made from cultured CD4+ T cells were pooled using unique dual indexes and sequenced on an Illumina iSeq 100. Per the original workflow: Non-productive sequences were filtered out, and CDR3s that did not start with C, did not end with F or W, or were shorter than 7 amino acids were discarded. Antigen-specific clonotypes were identified with the MANAFEST web application by comparing peptide-stimulated wells with reference and other culture wells. To be called positive, a clone needed an FDR below 0.05, an odds ratio above 5, and a productive frequency above 0.1% in at least two of three replicate wells. A clonotype was classed as cross-reactive if the clonotype showed significant expansion both in SARS-CoV-2 spike wells and in at least one common cold coronavirus spike condition. CDR3 homology was assessed with Levenshtein distances (stringdist) and unrooted phylogenetic trees (ape) in R version 3.6.1. TCRdb passed the public sequencing reads through fastp at Q25 and MiXCR, retaining productive beta sequences. Each entry merges the rows of one CDR3 protein and shows their most common DNA and genes. These V and J calls originate from TCRdb's pipeline instead of the authors' own analysis. The sample table contains under 30,000 distinct CDR3 sequences; only one count was recorded for about 42% of them. Over 15% of the sample goes to the ten largest clones.

The intended sense of this specimen's treatment or condition label: roughly 10-day PBMC culture with coronavirus spike peptide pools or control peptides (ViraFEST assay). The ViraFEST assay, used in the study, expanded antigen-specific T cells with peptide pools and then identified the expanded clonotypes through TCR sequencing. Negative nucleocapsid antibody tests before and after vaccination confirmed that the healthy vaccine recipients had no prior SARS-CoV-2 infection. PBMCs were cultured at around 2.2 million per well in IMDM supplemented with roughly 5.2% human AB serum and about 9.5 IU/ml IL-2, with about 10 ug/ml peptide pools added. On days 3 and 7, half of the culture medium was replaced with fresh IL-2-containing medium. After approximately eleven days of culture, CD4+ T cells were isolated by negative selection with the EasySep CD4+ T cell isolation kit. Ficoll-Paque Plus gradient centrifugation was used to isolate PBMCs from whole blood, and the isolated PBMCs were then either used fresh or cryopreserved at -140C. Culture conditions were generally each tested in triplicate wells.

A note on this clonotype: Its antigen is unknown. No per-base quality is available; no much larger clone lies one base away.

Specimen: CD4+ T cells from blood, cultured in vitro, collected before SARS-CoV-2 vaccination. The receptor chain draws on TRBV20-1 and TRBJ2-2; D gene: possibly TRBD2, on 5 matching bases. The receptor's source is a human donor who received a COVID-19 vaccine. The CDR3 here reads CSARTPGSTGELFF. The nucleotide sequence reads TGCAGTGCTAGGACGCCGGGGAGCACCGGGGAGCTGTTTTTT.